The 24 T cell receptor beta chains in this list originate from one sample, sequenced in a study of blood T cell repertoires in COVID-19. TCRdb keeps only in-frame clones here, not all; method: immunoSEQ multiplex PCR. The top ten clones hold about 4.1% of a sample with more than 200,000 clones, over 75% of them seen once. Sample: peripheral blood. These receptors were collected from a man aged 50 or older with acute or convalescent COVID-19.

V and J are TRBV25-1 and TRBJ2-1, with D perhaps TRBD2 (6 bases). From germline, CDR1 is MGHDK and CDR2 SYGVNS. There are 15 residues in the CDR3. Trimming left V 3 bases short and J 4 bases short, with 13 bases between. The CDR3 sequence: CASSDFAGRYNEQFF. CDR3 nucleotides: TGTGCCAGCAGTGATTTCGCGGGGAGGTACAATGAGCAGTTCTTC.

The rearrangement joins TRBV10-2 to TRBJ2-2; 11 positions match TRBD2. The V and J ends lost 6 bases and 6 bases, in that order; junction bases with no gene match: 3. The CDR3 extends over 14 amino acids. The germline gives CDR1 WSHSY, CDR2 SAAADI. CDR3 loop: CASRASGGSGELFF. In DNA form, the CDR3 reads TGCGCCAGCAGAGCTAGCGGGGGGTCCGGGGAGCTGTTTTTT.

In DNA, the CDR3 is TGCGCCAGCAGTGAGAACAGGGATATCACTGAAGCTTTCTTT. This sequence encodes CASSENRDITEAFF. J is TRBJ1-1 and V is TRBV10-1, with a tentative D call TRBD1 (6 bases). The CDR3 is made up of 14 amino acids. The ends were cut back, 2 bases at V and 4 bases at J, with 11 bases in the middle. Looked up from germline, CDR1 is WNHNN and CDR2 is SYGVQD (reference sequence).

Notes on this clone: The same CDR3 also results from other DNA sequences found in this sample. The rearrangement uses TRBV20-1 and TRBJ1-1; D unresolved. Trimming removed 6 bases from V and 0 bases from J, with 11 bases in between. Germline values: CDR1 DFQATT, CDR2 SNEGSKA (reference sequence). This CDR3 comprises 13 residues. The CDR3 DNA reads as TGCAGTGCGAGTCGAGGGCTGAACACTGAAGCTTTCTTT. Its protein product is CSASRGLNTEAFF.

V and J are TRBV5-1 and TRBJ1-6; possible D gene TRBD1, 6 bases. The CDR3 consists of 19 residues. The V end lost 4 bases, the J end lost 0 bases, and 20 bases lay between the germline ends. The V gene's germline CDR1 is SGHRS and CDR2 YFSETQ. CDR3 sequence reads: CASSPQTLGAGSYNSPLHF. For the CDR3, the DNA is TGCGCCAGCAGCCCCCAAACGCTGGGGGCGGGCTCCTATAATTCACCCCTCCACTTT.

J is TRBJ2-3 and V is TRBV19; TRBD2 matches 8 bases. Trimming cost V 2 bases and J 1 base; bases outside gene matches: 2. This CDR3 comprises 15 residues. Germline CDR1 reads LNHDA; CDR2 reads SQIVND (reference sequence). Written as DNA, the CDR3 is TGTGCCAGTAGTATACCCGGGGGGGGCACAGATACGCAGTATTTT. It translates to CASSIPGGGTDTQYF.

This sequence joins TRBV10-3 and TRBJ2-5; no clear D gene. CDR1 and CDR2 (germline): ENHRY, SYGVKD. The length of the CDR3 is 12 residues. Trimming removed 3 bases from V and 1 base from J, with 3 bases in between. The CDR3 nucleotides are TGTGCCATCAGTGACCTCCAAGAGACCCAGTACTTC. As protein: CAISDLQETQYF.

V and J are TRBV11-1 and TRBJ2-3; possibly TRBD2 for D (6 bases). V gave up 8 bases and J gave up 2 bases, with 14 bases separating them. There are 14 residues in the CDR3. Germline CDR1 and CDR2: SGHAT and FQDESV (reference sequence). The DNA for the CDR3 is TGTGCCAGCCGTGATCGGGGACTCACAGATACGCAGTATTTT. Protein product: CASRDRGLTDTQYF.

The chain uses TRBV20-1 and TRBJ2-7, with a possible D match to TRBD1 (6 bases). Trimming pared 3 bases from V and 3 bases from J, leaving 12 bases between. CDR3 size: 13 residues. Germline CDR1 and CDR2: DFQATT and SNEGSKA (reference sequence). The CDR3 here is CSASLQGNYEQYF. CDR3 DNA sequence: TGCAGTGCTAGTTTACAGGGAAACTACGAGCAGTACTTC.

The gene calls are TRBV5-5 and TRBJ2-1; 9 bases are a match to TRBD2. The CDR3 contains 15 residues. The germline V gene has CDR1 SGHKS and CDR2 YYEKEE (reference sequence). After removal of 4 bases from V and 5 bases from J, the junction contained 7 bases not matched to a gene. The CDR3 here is CASSRIAGVNNEQFF. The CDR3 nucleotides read TGTGCCAGCAGCCGAATAGCGGGGGTGAACAATGAGCAGTTCTTC.

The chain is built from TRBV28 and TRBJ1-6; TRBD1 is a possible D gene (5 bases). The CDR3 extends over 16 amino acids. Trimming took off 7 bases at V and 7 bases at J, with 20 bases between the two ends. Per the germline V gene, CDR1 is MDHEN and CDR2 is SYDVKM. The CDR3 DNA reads TGTGCCAGCAACGAGTTCGGAATCGGGGGGAATTCACCCCTCCACTTT. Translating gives CASNEFGIGGNSPLHF.

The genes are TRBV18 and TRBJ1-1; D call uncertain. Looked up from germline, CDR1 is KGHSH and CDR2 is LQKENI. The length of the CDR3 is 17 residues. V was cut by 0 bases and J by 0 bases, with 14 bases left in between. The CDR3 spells CASSPPVGRTMNTEAFF. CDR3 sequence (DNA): TGTGCCAGCTCACCACCGGTGGGCAGAACCATGAACACTGAAGCTTTCTTT.

CDR3 sequence reads: CSATSGGGTTEAFF. DNA for the CDR3: TGCAGCGCCACCTCGGGGGGGGGCACGACTGAAGCTTTCTTT. The chain combines TRBV29-1 with TRBJ1-1, with D perhaps matching TRBD1 (6 bases). The CDR3 has 14 residues. Germline-derived CDR1 and CDR2 are SQVTM and ANQGSEA. Trimming left V 7 bases short and J 5 bases short, with 20 bases between.

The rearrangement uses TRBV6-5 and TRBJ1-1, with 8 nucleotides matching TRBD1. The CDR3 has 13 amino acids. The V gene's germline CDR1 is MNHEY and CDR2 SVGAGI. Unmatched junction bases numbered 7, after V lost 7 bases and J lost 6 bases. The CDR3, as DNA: TGTGCCAGCACAGGGGGCGTTGGGTCTGAAGCTTTCTTT. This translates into CASTGGVGSEAFF.

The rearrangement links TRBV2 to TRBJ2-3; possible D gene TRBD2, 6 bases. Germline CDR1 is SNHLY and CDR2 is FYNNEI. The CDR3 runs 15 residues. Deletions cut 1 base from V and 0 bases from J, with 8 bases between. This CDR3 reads CASSEGGASTDTQYF. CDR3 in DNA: TGTGCCAGCAGTGAAGGCGGGGCTAGCACAGATACGCAGTATTTT. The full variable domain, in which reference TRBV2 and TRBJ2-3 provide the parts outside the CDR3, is EPEVTQTPSHQVTQMGQEVILRCVPISNHLYFYWYRQILGQKVEFLVSFYNNEISEKSEIFDDQFSVERPDGSNFTLKIRSTKLEDSAMYFCASSEGGASTDTQYFGPGTRLTVL.

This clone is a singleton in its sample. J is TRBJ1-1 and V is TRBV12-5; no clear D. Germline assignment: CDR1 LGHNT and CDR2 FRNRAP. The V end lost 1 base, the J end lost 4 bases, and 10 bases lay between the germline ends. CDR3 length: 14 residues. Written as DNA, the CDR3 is TGTGCTAGTGGTTTGGGCGCTAGAGCCACTGAAGCTTTCTTT. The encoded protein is CASGLGARATEAFF.

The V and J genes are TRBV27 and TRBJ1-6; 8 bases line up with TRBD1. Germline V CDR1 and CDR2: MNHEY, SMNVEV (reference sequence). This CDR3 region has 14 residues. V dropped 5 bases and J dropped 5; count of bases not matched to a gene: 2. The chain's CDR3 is CASSMDRDNSPLHF. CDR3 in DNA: TGTGCCAGCAGTATGGACAGGGATAATTCACCCCTCCACTTT.

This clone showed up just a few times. The CDR3 reads CASSARQQGNYGYTF. The CDR3 coding sequence is TGTGCCAGCAGCGCGCGACAACAGGGGAACTATGGCTACACCTTC. V is TRBV7-8 and J is TRBJ1-2; 7 nucleotides match TRBD1. The CDR3 contains 15 residues. Unmatched junction bases numbered 8, after V lost 5 bases and J lost 2 bases. The V gene's germline CDR1 is SGHVS and CDR2 FQNEAQ.

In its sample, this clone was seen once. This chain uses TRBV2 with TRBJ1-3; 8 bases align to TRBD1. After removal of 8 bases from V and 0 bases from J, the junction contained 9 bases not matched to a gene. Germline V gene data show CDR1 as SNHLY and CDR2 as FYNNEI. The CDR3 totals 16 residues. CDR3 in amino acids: CASGRNRGSSGNTIYF. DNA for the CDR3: TGTGCCAGCGGAAGAAACAGGGGGAGCTCTGGAAACACCATATATTTT.

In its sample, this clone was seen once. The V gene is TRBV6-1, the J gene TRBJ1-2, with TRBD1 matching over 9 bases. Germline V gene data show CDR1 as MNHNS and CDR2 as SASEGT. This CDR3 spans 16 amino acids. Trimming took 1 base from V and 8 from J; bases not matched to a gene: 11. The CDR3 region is CASSEVTGGRSGGYTF. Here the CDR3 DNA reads TGTGCCAGCAGTGAAGTCACAGGGGGCAGGTCGGGCGGCTACACCTTC.

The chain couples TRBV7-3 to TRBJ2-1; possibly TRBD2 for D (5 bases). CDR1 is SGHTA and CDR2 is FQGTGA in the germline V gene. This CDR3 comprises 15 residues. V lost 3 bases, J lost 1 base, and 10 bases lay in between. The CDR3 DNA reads TGTGCCAGCAGCTTGCCCGGGGAATCCTACAATGAGCAGTTCTTC. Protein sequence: CASSLPGESYNEQFF.

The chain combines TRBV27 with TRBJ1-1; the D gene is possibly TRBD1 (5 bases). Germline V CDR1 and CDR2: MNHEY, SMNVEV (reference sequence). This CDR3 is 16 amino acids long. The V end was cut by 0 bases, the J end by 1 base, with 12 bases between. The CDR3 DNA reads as TGTGCCAGCAGTTTATCGAGTACAGGAGAGAACACTGAAGCTTTCTTT. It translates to CASSLSSTGENTEAFF.

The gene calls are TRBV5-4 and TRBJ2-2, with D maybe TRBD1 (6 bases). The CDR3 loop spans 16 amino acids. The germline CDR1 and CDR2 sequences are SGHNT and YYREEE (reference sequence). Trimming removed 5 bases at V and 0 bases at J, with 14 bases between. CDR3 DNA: TGTGCCAGCAGTACGACAGGTGCCACGAACACCGGGGAGCTGTTTTTT. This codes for CASSTTGATNTGELFF.

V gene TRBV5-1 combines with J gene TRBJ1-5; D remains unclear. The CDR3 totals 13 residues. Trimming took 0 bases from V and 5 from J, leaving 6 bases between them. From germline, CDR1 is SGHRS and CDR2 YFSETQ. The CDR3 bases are TGCGCCAGCAGCTTGGGGCAGGATCAGCCCCAGCATTTT. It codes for CASSLGQDQPQHF.